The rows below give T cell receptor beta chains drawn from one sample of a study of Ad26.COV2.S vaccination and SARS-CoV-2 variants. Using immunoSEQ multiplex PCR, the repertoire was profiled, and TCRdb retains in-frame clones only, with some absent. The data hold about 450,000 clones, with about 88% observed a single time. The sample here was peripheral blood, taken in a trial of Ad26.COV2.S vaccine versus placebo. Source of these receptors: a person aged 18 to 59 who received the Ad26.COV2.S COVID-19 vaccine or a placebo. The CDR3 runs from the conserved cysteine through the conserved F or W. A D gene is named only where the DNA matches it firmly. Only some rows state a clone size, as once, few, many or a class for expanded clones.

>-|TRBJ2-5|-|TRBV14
TGTGCCAGCAGCCAACGGGGAGCAAGATACGAGACCCAGTACTTC
CASSQRGARYETQYF
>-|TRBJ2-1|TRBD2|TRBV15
TGTGCCACCAGCCGCCGGGCGGGAGAGGGCTCCTACAATGAGCAGTTCTTC
CATSRRAGEGSYNEQFF
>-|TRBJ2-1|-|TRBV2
TGTGCCAGCGAAGAGGGCCGACCTCCTGCTTACTACAATGAGCAGTTCTTC
CASEEGRPPAYYNEQFF
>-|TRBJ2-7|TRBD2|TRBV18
TGTGCCAGCTCCCCCCGGGAGGGGGGGTTGTACGAGCAGTACTTC
CASSPREGGLYEQYF
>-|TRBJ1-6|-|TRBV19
TGTGCCAGTAGGGTCAGGGAGTATAATTCACCCCTCCACTTT
CASRVREYNSPLHF
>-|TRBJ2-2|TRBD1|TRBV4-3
TGCGCCAGCAGCCAAGAGAGGGACAGGGGGTTGTCGGGTACGAGGATGTTTTTT
CASSQERDRGLSGTRMFF
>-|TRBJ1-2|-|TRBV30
TGTGCCTGGAGTGTACGAGGTCCACTCCGCGGGGGCTACACCTTC
CAWSVRGPLRGGYTF
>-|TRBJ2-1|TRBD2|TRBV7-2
TGTGCCAGCAGCTTAGTTGCGGGGGGGCCCCCGTACAATGAGCAGTTCTTC
CASSLVAGGPPYNEQFF
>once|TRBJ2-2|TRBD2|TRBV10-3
TGTGCCATCAGTGCTAGCGGCACCGGGGAGCTGTTTTTT
CAISASGTGELFF
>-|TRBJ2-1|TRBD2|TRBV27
TGTGCCAGCAGGTTATTAGCGGGAAGTGGTGAGCAGTTCTTC
CASRLLAGSGEQFF
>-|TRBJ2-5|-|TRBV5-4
TGTGCCAGCAGCTTAGGGGCTTCGTACCAAGAGACCCAGTACTTC
CASSLGASYQETQYF
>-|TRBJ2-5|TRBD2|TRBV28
TGTGCCAGCAGCAGGCGGGAGTTGGGGCAAGAGACCCAGTACTTC
CASSRRELGQETQYF
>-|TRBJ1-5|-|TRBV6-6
TGTGCCAGCAGTTACGGGATGCATCAGCCCCAGCATTTT
CASSYGMHQPQHF
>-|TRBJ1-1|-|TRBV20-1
TGCAGTGCTAGTTTCGGGACGAACACTGAAGCTTTCTTT
CSASFGTNTEAFF
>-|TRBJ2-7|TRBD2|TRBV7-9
TGTGCCAGCAGCTTAGCCTTGGCTAGCGGGGACTACGAGCAGTACTTC
CASSLALASGDYEQYF
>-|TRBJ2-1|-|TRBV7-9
TGTGCCAGCAGCTTAGGAGGGGGAATTGGGGAGCAGTTCTTC
CASSLGGGIGEQFF
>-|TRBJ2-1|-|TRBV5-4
TGTGCCAGCAGCTTTCTCCCCGGTCTAGCGTATGACAATGAGCAGTTCTTC
CASSFLPGLAYDNEQFF
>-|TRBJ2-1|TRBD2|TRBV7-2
TGTGCCAGCAGCTTAGCTAGCGGGTTAGGTTTAGAGCAGTTCTTC
CASSLASGLGLEQFF
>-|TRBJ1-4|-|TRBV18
TGTGCCAGCTCACCCGGTGGCCCGAACCTTGAAAAACTGTTTTTT
CASSPGGPNLEKLFF
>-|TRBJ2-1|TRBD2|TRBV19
TGTGCCAGTAGGTCCTCCTTGACTAGCGGGAGTCTGGAAGATGAGCAGTTCTTC
CASRSSLTSGSLEDEQFF
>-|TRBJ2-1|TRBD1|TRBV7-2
TGTGCCAGCAGCTTAGCGCTAAATAGGGGGACAGGGGGCAATGAGCAGTTCTTC
CASSLALNRGTGGNEQFF
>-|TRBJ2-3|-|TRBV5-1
TGCGCCAGCACCCCGTGGGGTCTGGGGGGAGATACGCAGTATTTT
CASTPWGLGGDTQYF
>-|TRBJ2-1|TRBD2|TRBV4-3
TGCGCCAGCAGCCAAGAGCCAGCGGGAGGGTACAATGAGCAGTTCTTC
CASSQEPAGGYNEQFF
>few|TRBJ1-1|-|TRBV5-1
TGCGCCAGCAGGGTAGTGGCGGGGAACACTGAAGCTTTCTTT
CASRVVAGNTEAFF
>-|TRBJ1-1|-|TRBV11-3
TGTGCCAGCAGCTCTACGGCGGGGAACACTGAAGCTTTCTTT
CASSSTAGNTEAFF
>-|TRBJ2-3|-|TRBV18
TGTGCCAGCTCACCAATTCGCGGCAAGGGCACAGATACGCAGTATTTT
CASSPIRGKGTDTQYF
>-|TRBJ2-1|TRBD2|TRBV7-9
TGTGCCAGCAGCTGGACTAGCGGAGACTACAATGAGCAGTTCTTC
CASSWTSGDYNEQFF
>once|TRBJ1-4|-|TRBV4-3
TGCGCCAGCAGCCAAGAATCCCCCGGACACCGGTATGAAAAACTGTTTTTT
CASSQESPGHRYEKLFF
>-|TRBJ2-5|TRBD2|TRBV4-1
TGCGCCAGCAGCCAAGAGCCAGCGGGAGTGGAGACCCAGTACTTC
CASSQEPAGVETQYF
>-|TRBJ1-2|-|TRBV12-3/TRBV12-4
TGTGCCAGCACCGTGGAAGGGTTGGTTGGCTACACCTTC
CASTVEGLVGYTF
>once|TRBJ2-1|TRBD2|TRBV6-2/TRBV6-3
TGTGCCAGCAGTTACCGCTCGGGAGGTTCTTACAATGAGCAGTTCTTC
CASSYRSGGSYNEQFF
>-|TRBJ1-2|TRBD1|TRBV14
TGTGCCAGCAGCCAAGAAGTCTCCGACAGGGCCTATGGCTACACCTTC
CASSQEVSDRAYGYTF
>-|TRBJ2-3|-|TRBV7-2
TGTGCCAGCAGCTTAGTGCCCCTTGGACTCACAGATACGCAGTATTTT
CASSLVPLGLTDTQYF
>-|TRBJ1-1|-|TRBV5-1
TGCGCCAGCAGCCCCCACAGGGAGGCGAACACTGAAGCTTTCTTT
CASSPHREANTEAFF
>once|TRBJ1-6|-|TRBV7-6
TGTGCCAGCAGCTTAGCCCAAAGGGCTAATTCACCCCTCCACTTT
CASSLAQRANSPLHF
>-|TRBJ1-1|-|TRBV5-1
TGCGCCAGCAGCTTGGGGTCAGGGATAGTAAGGGACACTGAAGCTTTCTTT
CASSLGSGIVRDTEAFF
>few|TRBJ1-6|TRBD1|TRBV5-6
TGTGCCAGCAGCTCCAGGGGGCTCCACAATTCACCCCTCCACTTT
CASSSRGLHNSPLHF
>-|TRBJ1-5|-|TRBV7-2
TGTGCCAGCAGCTTAAGCACGGGTAATCCAGCCCAGCATTTT
CASSLSTGNPAQHF
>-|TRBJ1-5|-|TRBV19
TGTGCCAGTACCCGCCAGGGTCGCAATCAGCCCCAGCATTTT
CASTRQGRNQPQHF
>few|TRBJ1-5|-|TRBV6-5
TGTGCCAGCAGTTACTCGCGGGGGTTTCAGCCCCAGCATTTT
CASSYSRGFQPQHF
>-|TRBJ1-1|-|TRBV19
TGTGCCAGTAGTTGGTCAAGGGACACTGAAGCTTTCTTT
CASSWSRDTEAFF